This TCR beta chain was profiled in a study of cytomegalovirus exposure and HLA in healthy donors. The PCR contained 60 Vbeta and 13 Jbeta primers. TCRdb's table, derived via immunoSEQ multiplex PCR, lists solely in-frame clones and lacks some. The data hold 80,000 to 100,000 clones, with approximately 71% observed a single time. The CDR3 length is 12 residues. CDR1 SQVTM and CDR2 ANQGSEA come from the germline V gene. The germline V and J ends were trimmed by 4 bases and 3 bases, with 9 bases remaining between them. Sequencing was performed on PBMCs. The chain employs TRBV29-1 and TRBJ1-2; tentatively, D is TRBD1 (6 bases). The source is a woman aged 18-30 years in good health and CMV-seropositive. In DNA form, the CDR3 reads TGCAGCGTTGCCAGGGGCGACTATGGCTACACCTTC. Its translation: CSVARGDYGYTF. Supplemented by reference TRBV29-1 and TRBJ1-2, the full variable domain reads SAVISQKPSRDICQRGTSLTIQCQVDSQVTMMFWYRQQPGQSLTLIATANQGSEATYESGFVIDKFPISRPNLTFSTLTVSNMSPEDSSIYLCSVARGDYGYTFGSGTRLTVV.